This T cell receptor (beta chain) comes out of a study of T cell responses to AZD1222 COVID-19 vaccine. For the study at large: Doses given second, at about 4 or about 12 weeks, were pooled. Study-level findings and limits: Just six people given AZD1222 tested seropositive at baseline.

Profiling relied on immunoSEQ multiplex PCR, and the TCRdb table lists in-frame clones only, not all of them. This sample has 150,000 to 200,000 clones; 85% to 95% occur once, and the top ten carry more than 0.8%. About this clone: The target antigen is unknown.

The V end was cut by 7 bases, the J end by 6 bases, with 15 bases between. The CDR3 sequence is 14 residues long. From germline, CDR1 is WNHNN and CDR2 SYGVQD (reference sequence). The sequencing here drew on peripheral blood, taken on day 0 of AZD1222 vaccination. This chain uses TRBV10-1 with TRBJ2-2; D gene uncertain. This sequence was found in an adult in good health. The CDR3 nucleotides read TGCGCCAGCACTGTCGTTAGCTTTTCCGGGGAGCTGTTTTTT. It yields the protein CASTVVSFSGELFF.